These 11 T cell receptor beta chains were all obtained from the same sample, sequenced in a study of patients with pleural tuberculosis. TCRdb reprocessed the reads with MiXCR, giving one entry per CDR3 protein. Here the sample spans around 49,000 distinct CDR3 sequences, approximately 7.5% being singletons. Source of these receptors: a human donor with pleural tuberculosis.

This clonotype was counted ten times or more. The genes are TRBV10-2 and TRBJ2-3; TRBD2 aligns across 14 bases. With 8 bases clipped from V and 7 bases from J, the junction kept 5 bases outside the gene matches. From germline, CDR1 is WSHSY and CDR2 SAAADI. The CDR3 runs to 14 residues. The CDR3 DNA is TGCGCCAGCGGGACTAGCGGGAGTACAAATACGCAGTATTTT. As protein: CASGTSGSTNTQYF.

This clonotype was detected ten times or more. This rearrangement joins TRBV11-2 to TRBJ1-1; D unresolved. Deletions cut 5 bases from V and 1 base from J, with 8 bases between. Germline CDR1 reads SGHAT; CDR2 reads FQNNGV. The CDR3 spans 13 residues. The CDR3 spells CASSLTRNTEAFF. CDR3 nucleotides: TGTGCCAGCAGCCTAACTCGGAACACTGAAGCTTTCTTT.

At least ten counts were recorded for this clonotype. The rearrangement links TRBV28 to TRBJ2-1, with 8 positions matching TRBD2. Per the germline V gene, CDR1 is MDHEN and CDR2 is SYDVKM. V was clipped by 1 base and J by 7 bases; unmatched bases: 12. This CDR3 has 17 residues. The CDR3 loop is CASSLLGPGGKWNEQFF. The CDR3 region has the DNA TGTGCCAGCAGTTTATTAGGTCCGGGAGGGAAGTGGAATGAGCAGTTCTTC. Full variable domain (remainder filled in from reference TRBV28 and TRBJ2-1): DVKVTQSSRYLVKRTGEKVFLECVQDMDHENMFWYRQDPGLGLRLIYFSYDVKMKEKGDIPEGYSVSREKKERFSLILESASTNQTSMYLCASSLLGPGGKWNEQFFGPGTRLTVL.

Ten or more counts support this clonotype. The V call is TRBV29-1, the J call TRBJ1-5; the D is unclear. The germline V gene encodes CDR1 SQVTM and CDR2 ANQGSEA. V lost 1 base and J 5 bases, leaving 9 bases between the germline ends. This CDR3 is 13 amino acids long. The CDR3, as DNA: TGCAGCGTTGAAGTCACTAGAGATCAGCCCCAGCATTTT. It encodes CSVEVTRDQPQHF.

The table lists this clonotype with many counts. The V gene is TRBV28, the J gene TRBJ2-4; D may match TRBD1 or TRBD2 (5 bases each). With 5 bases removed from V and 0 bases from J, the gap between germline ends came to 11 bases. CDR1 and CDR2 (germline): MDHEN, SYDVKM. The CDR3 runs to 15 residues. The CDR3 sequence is CASSRDALAKNIQYF. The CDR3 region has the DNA TGTGCCAGCAGTCGGGACGCCTTAGCCAAAAACATTCAGTACTTC.

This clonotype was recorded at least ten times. The CDR3 coding sequence is TGTGCCAGCACCCGGACTAGGGGGGAGACCCAGTACTTC. Its translation: CASTRTRGETQYF. J is TRBJ2-5 and V is TRBV11-2; TRBD2 is a possible D gene (7 bases). Germline V gene sequence: CDR1 SGHAT, CDR2 FQNNGV. The CDR3 sequence is 13 residues long. V lost 7 bases and J 5 bases, leaving 14 bases between the germline ends.

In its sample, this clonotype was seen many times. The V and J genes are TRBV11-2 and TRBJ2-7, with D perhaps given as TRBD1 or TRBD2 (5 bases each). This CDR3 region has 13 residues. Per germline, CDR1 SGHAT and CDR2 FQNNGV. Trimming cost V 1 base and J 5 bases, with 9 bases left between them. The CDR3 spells CASSLGRGDEQYF. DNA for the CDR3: TGTGCCAGCAGCTTAGGAAGGGGAGACGAGCAGTACTTC.

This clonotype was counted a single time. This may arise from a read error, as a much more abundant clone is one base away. The CDR3 is CASSDPVAGGNAIYF. The DNA of the CDR3 is TGTGCCAGCAGTGATCCCGTGGCGGGTGGAAACGCCATATATTTT. V is TRBV2 and J is TRBJ1-3, with no clear D. Per the germline V gene, CDR1 is SNHLY and CDR2 is FYNNEI. The CDR3 spans 15 residues.

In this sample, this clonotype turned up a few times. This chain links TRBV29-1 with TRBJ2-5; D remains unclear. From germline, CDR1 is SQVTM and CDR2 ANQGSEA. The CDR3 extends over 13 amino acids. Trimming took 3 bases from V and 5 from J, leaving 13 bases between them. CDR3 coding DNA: TGCAGCGTTGATTACGTCGGGCGGGAGACCCAGTACTTC. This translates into CSVDYVGRETQYF. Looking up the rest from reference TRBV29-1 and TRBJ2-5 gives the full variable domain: SAVISQKPSRDICQRGTSLTIQCQVDSQVTMMFWYRQQPGQSLTLIATANQGSEATYESGFVIDKFPISRPNLTFSTLTVSNMSPEDSSIYLCSVDYVGRETQYFGPGTRLLVL.

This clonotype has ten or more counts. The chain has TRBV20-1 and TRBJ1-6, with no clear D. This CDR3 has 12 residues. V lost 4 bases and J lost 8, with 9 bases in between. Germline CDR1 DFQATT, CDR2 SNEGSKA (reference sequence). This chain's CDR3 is CSATKGYSPLHF. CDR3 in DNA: TGCAGTGCTACGAAGGGATATTCACCCCTCCACTTT.

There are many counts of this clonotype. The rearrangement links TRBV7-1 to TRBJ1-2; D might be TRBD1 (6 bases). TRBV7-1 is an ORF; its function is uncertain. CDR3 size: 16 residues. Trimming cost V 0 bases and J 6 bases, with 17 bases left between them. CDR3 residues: CASSSASTGMRNGYTF. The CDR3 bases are TGTGCCAGCAGCTCAGCGTCTACAGGGATGAGGAATGGCTACACCTTC.